These 20 T cell receptor beta chains share one sample of origin, sequenced in a study of molecular identifiers for immune sequencing clone quantification. Each CDR3 protein is one row after TCRdb ran MiXCR on the PCR reads. The table has around 89,000 distinct CDR3 sequences, 15% to 20% seen once; the top ten hold 0.85%. The material sequenced was naive CD8+ T cells from blood, with Jurkat cell RNA spiked in. The subset was: FACS-sorted CD8+CD4-CCR7+CD45RA+ naive T cells. The origin of the receptors is a human donor in good health. Some libraries in this study had Jurkat cell RNA spiked in.

Regarding this clonotype: Since a much larger clone is just one base distant, this may be a read error. The chain links TRBV30 to TRBJ1-1, with a tentative D call TRBD1 (6 bases). CDR1 and CDR2 (germline): GTSNPN, SVGIG (reference sequence). This CDR3 region has 14 residues. Trimming cost V 3 bases and J 4 bases, with 15 bases left between them. DNA for the CDR3: TGTGCCTGGAGACCTCAGGGGCGGGGCACTGAAGCTTTCTTT. This gives the protein CAWRPQGRGTEAFF.

This clonotype was counted ten times or more. The CDR3 loop reads CASSESMLGTNYGYTF. The CDR3 bases are TGCGCCAGCAGTGAGTCGATGCTGGGGACTAACTATGGCTACACCTTC. The rearrangement uses TRBV10-2 and TRBJ1-2; no definite D call. Trimming took off 0 bases at V and 0 bases at J, with 11 bases between the two ends. This CDR3 region has 16 residues. CDR1 is WSHSY and CDR2 is SAAADI in the germline V gene.

The table lists this clonotype with many counts. V is TRBV7-2 and J is TRBJ2-2; D is perhaps TRBD1 (5 bases). The germline V and J ends were trimmed by 10 bases and 0 bases, with 9 bases remaining between them. The CDR3 spans 13 residues. CDR1 SGHTA and CDR2 FQGNSA come from the germline V gene. CDR3 residues: CANRRANTGELFF. The CDR3 nucleotides are TGTGCCAACCGCAGGGCGAACACCGGGGAGCTGTTTTTT.

This clonotype was seen at least ten times. This sequence joins TRBV6-5 and TRBJ1-1; D is unresolved. This CDR3 region has 13 residues. Germline CDR1 MNHEY, CDR2 SVGAGI. The germline V and J ends were trimmed by 4 bases and 3 bases, with 9 bases remaining between them. The CDR3 spells CASSSSEDTEAFF. The DNA of the CDR3 is TGTGCCAGCAGTTCAAGTGAGGACACTGAAGCTTTCTTT.

This clonotype was observed at least ten times. The V and J genes are TRBV19 and TRBJ2-7; the D gene could be TRBD1 or TRBD2 (5 bases each). V was trimmed by 6 bases and J by 0 bases, leaving 18 bases between them. Germline values: CDR1 LNHDA, CDR2 SQIVND (reference sequence). The CDR3 is 16 amino acids. The CDR3 spells CASSSPGQRGSYEQYF. The CDR3 coding sequence is TGTGCCAGTAGCTCCCCTGGCCAGAGGGGCTCCTACGAGCAGTACTTC.

V and J are TRBV7-6 and TRBJ1-4; D unclear. The V end lost 1 base, the J end lost 0 bases, and 9 bases lay between the germline ends. Germline V gene data show CDR1 as SGHVS and CDR2 as FNYEAQ. The CDR3 loop spans 16 amino acids. The CDR3 reads CASSLGSLATNEKLFF. CDR3 nucleotide sequence: TGTGCCAGCAGCTTAGGGAGTCTTGCAACTAATGAAAAACTGTTTTTT.

This clonotype was observed at least ten times. The chain carries TRBV25-1 and TRBJ2-1, with D hard to call. The CDR3 contains 13 residues. Trimming removed 9 bases from V and 2 bases from J, with 11 bases in between. The germline V gene encodes CDR1 MGHDK and CDR2 SYGVNS. CDR3 in DNA: TGTGCCAGTCAACATAAGACCTACAATGAGCAGTTCTTC. Encoded protein: CASQHKTYNEQFF.

This clonotype was counted at least ten times. This chain joins TRBV9 and TRBJ1-1; unclear D gene. Germline CDR1 SGDLS, CDR2 YYNGEE. V was trimmed by 1 base and J by 1 base, leaving 8 bases between them. The CDR3 runs to 14 residues. The CDR3 sequence: CASSVSFANTEAFF. As DNA, the CDR3 is TGTGCCAGCAGCGTAAGTTTCGCGAACACTGAAGCTTTCTTT.

About this clonotype itself: This clone may be a read error of a much larger clone one base away. The chain is built from TRBV18 and TRBJ2-3, with D uncertain. Trimming left V 3 bases short and J 6 bases short, with 13 bases between. The CDR3 has 14 amino acids. Germline assignment: CDR1 KGHSH and CDR2 LQKENI. This chain's CDR3 is CASSPTARWDTQYF. CDR3 DNA sequence: TGTGCCAGCTCACCCACGGCCCGTTGGGATACGCAGTATTTT.

In the case of this clonotype: A much larger clone is a single base away; this may be a read error. The rearrangement uses TRBV2 and TRBJ2-7, with D tentatively TRBD1 (6 bases). Germline CDR1 reads SNHLY; CDR2 reads FYNNEI. The CDR3 is 13 residues long. CDR3 region: CASRGHLSHEQYF. DNA for the CDR3: TGTGCCAGCAGGGGACATCTCTCCCACGAGCAGTACTTC.

This chain connects TRBV11-2 to TRBJ2-5; D unclear. The CDR3 spans 11 residues. The germline V gene encodes CDR1 SGHAT and CDR2 FQNNGV. V was cut by 7 bases and J by 2 bases, with 5 bases left in between. CDR3 DNA sequence: TGTGCCAGCATACAACAAGAGACCCAGTACTTC. This codes for CASIQQETQYF.

This clonotype was observed many times. The rearrangement joins TRBV14 to TRBJ2-7, with 9 positions matching TRBD1. J gave up 12 bases and V 6 bases, and 9 bases lay outside the gene matches. This CDR3 has 12 residues. CDR1 and CDR2 (germline): SGHDN, FVKESK. The DNA of the CDR3 is TGTGCCAGCAGTCCTACCGGGACAGGGTTGTACTTC. This encodes CASSPTGTGLYF. The full variable domain, completed using reference TRBV14 and TRBJ2-7, is EAGVTQFPSHSVIEKGQTVTLRCDPISGHDNLYWYRRVMGKEIKFLLHFVKESKQDESGMPNNRFLAERTGGTYSTLKVQPAELEDSGVYFCASSPTGTGLYFGPGTRLTVT.

This clonotype was seen at least ten times. The genes are TRBV20-1 and TRBJ1-1, with D uncertain. Looked up from germline, CDR1 is DFQATT and CDR2 is SNEGSKA (reference sequence). There are 12 residues in the CDR3. The ends were cut back, 4 bases at V and 1 base at J, with 7 bases in the middle. This CDR3 reads CSATDTNTEAFF. The CDR3 DNA reads TGCAGTGCTACTGACACGAACACTGAAGCTTTCTTT.

Many counts were recorded for this clonotype. V is TRBV27 and J is TRBJ1-1; possibly TRBD1 for D (5 bases). Germline CDR1 is MNHEY and CDR2 is SMNVEV (reference sequence). V was clipped by 2 bases and J by 8 bases, with 12 bases between them. There are 13 residues in the CDR3. CDR3 sequence reads: CASSLIGAAEAFF. As DNA, the CDR3 is TGTGCCAGCAGTTTAATCGGGGCAGCAGAAGCTTTCTTT.

This clonotype was counted ten times or more. The CDR3 DNA is TGCGCCAGCAGCTTGGGAGGGGGAAGACGTCGGACTAGCGAGGAGACCCAGTACTTC. It specifies CASSLGGGRRRTSEETQYF. The J gene is TRBJ2-5, the V gene TRBV5-1; 9 positions agree with TRBD2. V gave up 0 bases and J gave up 5 bases; unmatched junction bases: 17. This CDR3 spans 19 amino acids. Germline CDR1 reads SGHRS; CDR2 reads YFSETQ.

This clonotype was found many times. The CDR3 reads CASSLTGKSGNTIYF. The CDR3 DNA is TGTGCCAGCAGCTTGACAGGGAAGTCTGGAAACACCATATATTTT. The gene calls are TRBV5-6 and TRBJ1-3; possible D gene TRBD1, 6 bases. CDR1 is SGHDT and CDR2 is YYEEEE in the germline V gene. Between the trimmed V and J ends, which lost 1 base and 1 base, there was a span of 9 bases. The CDR3 is 15 residues long.

This clonotype showed up many times. The rearrangement uses TRBV5-6 and TRBJ1-5, with TRBD1 matching 9 bases. The CDR3 extends over 13 amino acids. With V trimmed by 4 bases and J by 6 bases, 2 bases remained unmatched. Germline CDR1 is SGHDT and CDR2 is YYEEEE. This chain's CDR3 is CASSQTGGQPQHF. The CDR3, as DNA: TGTGCCAGCAGCCAGACAGGGGGTCAGCCCCAGCATTTT.

This clonotype appeared a few times. Germline and junction disagree at one end, which may indicate a read error. The chain has TRBV11-2 and TRBJ1-1, with D perhaps TRBD1 (5 bases). The CDR3 contains 11 residues. Germline V lookup: CDR1 SGHAT, CDR2 FQNNGV. CDR3 sequence reads: CAGSLGGEAFF. CDR3 DNA: TGTGCCGGCAGCCTGGGGGGTGAAGCTTTCTTT.

A remark on this clonotype: This may be a read error, as it is one base from a much larger clone. The V gene is TRBV6-1, the J gene TRBJ2-3; TRBD2 matches 11 bases. Germline-derived CDR1 and CDR2 are MNHNS and SASEGT. Unmatched junction bases numbered 10, after V lost 11 bases and J lost 0 bases. The length of the CDR3 is 16 residues. The CDR3 spells CACTSSGGSSTDTQYF. CDR3 bases: TGTGCCTGCACCTCTAGCGGGGGGTCTAGCACAGATACGCAGTATTTT.

This clonotype showed up many times. This chain uses TRBV2 with TRBJ1-1, with D perhaps matching TRBD1 (6 bases). V lost 7 bases and J lost 1, with 13 bases in between. In germline, CDR1 is SNHLY, CDR2 FYNNEI. This CDR3 comprises 14 residues. Here the CDR3 reads CASTMGHPNTEAFF. The CDR3, as DNA: TGTGCCAGCACCATGGGACACCCGAACACTGAAGCTTTCTTT.